One TCR beta chain is described in this entry. The data are from a study of blood T cell repertoires in COVID-19. Study context: Samples came from the United States, Italy and Spain, spanning acute and convalescent COVID-19. Nucleic acid was either cDNA or gDNA, and it came from T cells, B-cell-depleted T cells, or PBMCs.

The CDR3 is 19 residues long. CDR1 and CDR2 from the germline V gene are SGHAT and FQNNGV. After removal of 3 bases from V and 3 bases from J, the junction contained 16 bases not matched to a gene. Only in-frame clones appear in the TCRdb table, and some are missing; sequencing was by immunoSEQ multiplex PCR. This table holds about 88,000 clones, 80% to 95% found once. The receptor was isolated from a man younger than 35 with COVID-19, enrolled during active disease. Input material: peripheral blood. The J gene is TRBJ2-1, the V gene TRBV11-2, with 8 positions matching TRBD2. For the CDR3, the DNA is TGTGCCAGCAGCTTCTTAGCGGGGTTGCGACGGACCCTCTACAATGAGCAGTTCTTC. Translation: CASSFLAGLRRTLYNEQFF.